This entry features one T cell receptor (beta chain) sequence. Its antigen is currently unknown. A junction boundary mismatches the germline segment, possibly from a read error. The germline CDR1 and CDR2 sequences are GTSNPN and SVGIG (reference sequence). CDR3 size: 12 residues. As for time point: cycle 4 day 1 (C4D1), after less than 7 weeks of nivolumab. Each of the patients experienced relapse following autologous stem cell transplantation, and their brentuximab vedotin exposure differed. Each best response was a complete response, a partial response or progressive disease. The sample is drawn from a study of PD-1 blockade in classical Hodgkin lymphoma. Study-level information: It was nivolumab at 3 mg/kg, given intravenously every 2 weeks, that patients received. Study-wide results and limits: By C4D1, diversity of CD4+ TCRs had risen significantly, whereas that of CD8+ TCRs had not.

Some clones are missing from TCRdb's copy, which holds only in-frame ones; the method was immunoSEQ multiplex PCR. The profile shows about 47,000 clones, nearly 90% of them singletons. Source: peripheral blood mononuclear cells (PBMCs), taken before the fourth cycle of nivolumab. The chain uses TRBV30 and TRBJ2-5, with 8 nucleotides matching TRBD2. The source is a human donor with classical Hodgkin lymphoma. The CDR3 protein is CAGAGVRKTRYF. CDR3 DNA sequence: TGTGCCGGAGCGGGAGTACGAAAGACCCGGTACTTC.